Below are 7 T cell receptor beta chains sequenced from a single sample in a study of cytomegalovirus exposure and HLA in healthy donors. Assay used: immunoSEQ multiplex PCR; TCRdb lists only in-frame clones, some missing. The sample lists roughly 130,000 clones, nearly 90% occurring once. The sample comprised PBMCs. All receptors derive from a man under 40 in good health and CMV-seronegative.

The V gene is TRBV11-2, the J gene TRBJ2-3; TRBD2 aligns across 11 bases. With 6 bases clipped from V and 2 bases from J, the junction kept 10 bases outside the gene matches. CDR1 and CDR2 (germline): SGHAT, FQNNGV. This CDR3 spans 17 amino acids. CDR3 sequence: CASRGLAGGLATDTQYF. The CDR3 DNA is TGTGCCAGCAGAGGGCTAGCGGGGGGTCTTGCCACAGATACGCAGTATTTT.

The CDR3 reads CASSKGGVWQPQHF. The DNA for the CDR3 is TGTGCCAGCAGCAAAGGTGGAGTGTGGCAGCCCCAGCATTTT. This chain links TRBV21-1 with TRBJ1-5. TRBV21-1 is reported as a pseudogene. This CDR3 comprises 14 residues.

The V gene is TRBV6-5, the J gene TRBJ2-4; 7 bases line up with TRBD1. Trimming cost V 2 bases and J 1 base; bases outside gene matches: 2. The CDR3 sequence is 15 residues long. The germline CDR1 and CDR2 sequences are MNHEY and SVGAGI. CDR3 sequence reads: CASSYGRGAKNIQYF. The CDR3 nucleotides are TGTGCCAGCAGTTACGGCAGGGGGGCCAAAAACATTCAGTACTTC.

V is TRBV5-4 and J is TRBJ1-1; D perhaps matches TRBD1 (6 bases). With 3 bases removed from V and 5 bases from J, the gap between germline ends came to 8 bases. The CDR3 runs 12 residues. The germline CDR1 and CDR2 sequences are SGHNT and YYREEE (reference sequence). DNA for the CDR3: TGTGCCAGCAGCTCAGGGGTTACTGAAGCTTTCTTT. Translating it yields CASSSGVTEAFF.

The rearrangement joins TRBV4-1 to TRBJ2-1, with D unresolved. From germline, CDR1 is MGHRA and CDR2 YSYEKL. The CDR3 has 14 residues. The V end was cut by 1 base, the J end by 7 bases, with 11 bases between. The CDR3 region has the DNA TGCGCCAGCAGCCAAGTACAGAGTGGGAATGAGCAGTTCTTC. Its translation: CASSQVQSGNEQFF.

The V gene is TRBV10-2, the J gene TRBJ1-3; D is undetermined. V was shortened by 3 bases and J by 2 bases, with 5 bases between the two germline ends. The CDR3 is 13 residues long. Germline CDR1 reads WSHSY; CDR2 reads SAAADI. In nucleotides, the CDR3 is TGCGCCAGCAGTGATCCGGCTGGAAACACCATATATTTT. Amino acid sequence: CASSDPAGNTIYF.

The count of this clone is one. The chain carries TRBV2 and TRBJ2-1; 9 bases line up with TRBD2. With V trimmed by 6 bases and J by 4 bases, 7 bases remained unmatched. This CDR3 has 15 residues. CDR1 SNHLY and CDR2 FYNNEI come from the germline V gene. CDR3 bases: TGTGCCAGCAGCGTCGCTAGCGGGGCTTACAATGAGCAGTTCTTC. It translates to CASSVASGAYNEQFF.